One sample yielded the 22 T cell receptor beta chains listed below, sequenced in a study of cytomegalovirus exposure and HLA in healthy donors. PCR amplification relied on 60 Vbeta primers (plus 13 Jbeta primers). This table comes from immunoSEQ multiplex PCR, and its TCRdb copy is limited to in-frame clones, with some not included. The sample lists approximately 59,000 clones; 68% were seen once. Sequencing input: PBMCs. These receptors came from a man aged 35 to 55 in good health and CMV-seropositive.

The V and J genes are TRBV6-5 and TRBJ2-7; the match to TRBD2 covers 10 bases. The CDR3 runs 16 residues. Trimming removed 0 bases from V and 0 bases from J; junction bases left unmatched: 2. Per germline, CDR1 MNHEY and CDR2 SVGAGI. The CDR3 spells CASSYSIAGGSYEQYF. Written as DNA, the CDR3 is TGTGCCAGCAGTTACTCGATAGCGGGGGGCTCCTACGAGCAGTACTTC.

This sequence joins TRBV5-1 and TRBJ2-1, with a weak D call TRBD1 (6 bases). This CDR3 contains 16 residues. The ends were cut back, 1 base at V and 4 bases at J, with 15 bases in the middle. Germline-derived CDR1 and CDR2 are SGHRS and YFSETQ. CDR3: CASSLRGQGSYNEQFF. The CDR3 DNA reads TGCGCCAGCAGCTTGCGGGGTCAGGGGTCTTACAATGAGCAGTTCTTC.

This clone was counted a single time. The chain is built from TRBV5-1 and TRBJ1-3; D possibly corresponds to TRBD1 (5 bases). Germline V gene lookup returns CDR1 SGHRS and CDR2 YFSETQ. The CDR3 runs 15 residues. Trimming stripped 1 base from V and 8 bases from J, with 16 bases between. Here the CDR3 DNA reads TGCGCCAGCAGCTTGTCGGGGGAGACCTGGGACACCATATATTTT. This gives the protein CASSLSGETWDTIYF. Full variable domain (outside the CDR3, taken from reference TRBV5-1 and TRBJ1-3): KAGVTQTPRYLIKTRGQQVTLSCSPISGHRSVSWYQQTPGQGLQFLFEYFSETQRNKGNFPGRFSGRQFSNSRSEMNVSTLELGDSALYLCASSLSGETWDTIYFGEGSWLTVV.

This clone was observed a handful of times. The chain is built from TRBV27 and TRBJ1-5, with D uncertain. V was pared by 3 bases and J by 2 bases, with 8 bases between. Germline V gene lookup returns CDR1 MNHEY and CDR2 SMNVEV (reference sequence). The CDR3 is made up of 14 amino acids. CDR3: CASSFNGRNQPQHF. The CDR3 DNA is TGTGCCAGCAGTTTCAATGGGCGCAATCAGCCCCAGCATTTT.

In nucleotides, the CDR3 is TGTGCCAGTAGTAGCGGGGGGGCCACAAATGAGCAGTTCTTC. This sequence encodes CASSSGGATNEQFF. This chain joins TRBV19 and TRBJ2-1, with TRBD2 identical over 9 bases. With V trimmed by 4 bases and J by 7 bases, 5 bases remained unmatched. The CDR3 length is 14 residues. Germline CDR1 LNHDA, CDR2 SQIVND (reference sequence).

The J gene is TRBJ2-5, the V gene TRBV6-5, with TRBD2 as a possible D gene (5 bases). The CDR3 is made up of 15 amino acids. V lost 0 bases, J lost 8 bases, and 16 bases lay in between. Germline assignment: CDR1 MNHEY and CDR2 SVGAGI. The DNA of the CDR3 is TGTGCCAGCAGTTACTCGATAGGCTACCGGGGAACCCAGTACTTC. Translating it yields CASSYSIGYRGTQYF.

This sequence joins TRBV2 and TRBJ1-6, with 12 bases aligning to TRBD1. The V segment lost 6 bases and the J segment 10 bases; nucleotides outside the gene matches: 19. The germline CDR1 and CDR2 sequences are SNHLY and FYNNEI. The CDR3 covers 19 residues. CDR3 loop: CASRRYRDRGPAYGSPLHF. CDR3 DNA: TGTGCCAGCAGAAGATACCGGGACAGGGGGCCCGCTTATGGATCACCCCTCCACTTT. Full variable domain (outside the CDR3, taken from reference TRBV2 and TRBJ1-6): EPEVTQTPSHQVTQMGQEVILRCVPISNHLYFYWYRQILGQKVEFLVSFYNNEISEKSEIFDDQFSVERPDGSNFTLKIRSTKLEDSAMYFCASRRYRDRGPAYGSPLHFGNGTRLTVT.

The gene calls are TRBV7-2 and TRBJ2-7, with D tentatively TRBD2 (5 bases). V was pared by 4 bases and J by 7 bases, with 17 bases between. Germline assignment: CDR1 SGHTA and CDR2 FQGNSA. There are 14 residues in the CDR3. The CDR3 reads CASSWTGSKVEQYF. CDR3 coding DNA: TGTGCCAGCAGCTGGACGGGGTCCAAGGTGGAGCAGTACTTC.

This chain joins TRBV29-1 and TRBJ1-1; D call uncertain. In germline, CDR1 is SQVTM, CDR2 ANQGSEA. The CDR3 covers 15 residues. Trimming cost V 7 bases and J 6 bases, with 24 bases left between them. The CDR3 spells CSAEDRKREIPEAFF. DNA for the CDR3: TGCAGCGCCGAGGATAGGAAAAGGGAGATACCTGAAGCTTTCTTT.

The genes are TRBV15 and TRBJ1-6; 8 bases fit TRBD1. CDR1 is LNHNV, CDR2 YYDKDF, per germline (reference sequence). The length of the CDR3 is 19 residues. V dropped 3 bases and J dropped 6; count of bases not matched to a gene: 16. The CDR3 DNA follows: TGTGCCACCAGCAGGCAGGACAGGGCACTCCCTGTTTTTAATTCACCCCTCCACTTT. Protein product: CATSRQDRALPVFNSPLHF.

This CDR3 reads CASSAGVWGNQPQHF. Written as DNA, the CDR3 is TGTGCCAGCAGTGCAGGGGTATGGGGCAATCAGCCCCAGCATTTT. The chain joins TRBV6-5 to TRBJ1-5; possible D gene TRBD1, 6 bases. The V and J ends lost 5 bases and 2 bases respectively, with 13 bases between them. The CDR3 has 15 residues. Germline CDR1 reads MNHEY; CDR2 reads SVGAGI.

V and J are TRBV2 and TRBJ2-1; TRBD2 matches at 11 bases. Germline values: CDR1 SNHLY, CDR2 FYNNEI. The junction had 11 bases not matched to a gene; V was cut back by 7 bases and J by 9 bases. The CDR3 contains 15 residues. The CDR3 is CASTELAGVTFEQFF. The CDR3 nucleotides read TGTGCCAGCACCGAACTAGCGGGAGTTACGTTTGAGCAGTTCTTC.

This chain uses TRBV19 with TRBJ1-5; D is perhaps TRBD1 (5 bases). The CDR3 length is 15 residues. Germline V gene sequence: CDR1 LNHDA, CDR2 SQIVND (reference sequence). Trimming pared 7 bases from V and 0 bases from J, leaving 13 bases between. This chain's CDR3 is CASNTGVYSNQPQHF. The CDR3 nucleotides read TGTGCCAGTAATACAGGAGTATATAGCAATCAGCCCCAGCATTTT.

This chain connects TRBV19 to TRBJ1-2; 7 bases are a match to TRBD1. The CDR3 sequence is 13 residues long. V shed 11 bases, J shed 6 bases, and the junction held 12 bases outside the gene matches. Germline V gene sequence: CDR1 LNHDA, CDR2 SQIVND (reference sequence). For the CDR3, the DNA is TGTGCCTCCAGGACAGGCAGACTGAATGGCTACACCTTC. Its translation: CASRTGRLNGYTF.

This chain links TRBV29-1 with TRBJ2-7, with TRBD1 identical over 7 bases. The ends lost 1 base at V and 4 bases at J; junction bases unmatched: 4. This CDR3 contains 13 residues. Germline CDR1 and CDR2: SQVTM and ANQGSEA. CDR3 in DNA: TGCAGCGTTGAAGGACAGGGCCGGTACGAGCAGTACTTC. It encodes CSVEGQGRYEQYF.

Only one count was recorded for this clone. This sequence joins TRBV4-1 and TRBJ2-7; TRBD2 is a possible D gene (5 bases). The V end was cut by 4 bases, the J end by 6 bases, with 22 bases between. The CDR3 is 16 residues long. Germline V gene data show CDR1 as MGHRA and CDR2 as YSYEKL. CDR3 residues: CASSPTEGLTRGEQYF. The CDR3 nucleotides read TGCGCCAGCAGCCCCACCGAAGGCTTAACTCGGGGCGAGCAGTACTTC.

The CDR3 region has the DNA TGCGCCAGCAGCCTGGCTGGGGGACAGTCGAACACTGAAGCTTTCTTT. Amino acid sequence: CASSLAGGQSNTEAFF. This chain connects TRBV5-1 to TRBJ1-1; the match to TRBD1 covers 7 bases. The trim removed 4 bases at V and 1 base at J, leaving 10 bases unmatched. The CDR3 extends over 16 amino acids. The germline V gene encodes CDR1 SGHRS and CDR2 YFSETQ.

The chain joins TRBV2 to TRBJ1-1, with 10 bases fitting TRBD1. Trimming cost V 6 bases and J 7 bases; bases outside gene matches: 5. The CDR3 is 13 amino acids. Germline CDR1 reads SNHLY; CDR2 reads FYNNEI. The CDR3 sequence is CASRTGGAVEAFF. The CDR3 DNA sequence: TGTGCCAGCAGGACAGGGGGCGCGGTTGAAGCTTTCTTT.

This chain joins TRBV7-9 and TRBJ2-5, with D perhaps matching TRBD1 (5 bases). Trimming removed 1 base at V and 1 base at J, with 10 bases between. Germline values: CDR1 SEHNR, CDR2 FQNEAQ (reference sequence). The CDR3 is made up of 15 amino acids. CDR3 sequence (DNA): TGTGCCAGCAGCTTAGATGTAGGGGCCCAAGAGACCCAGTACTTC. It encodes CASSLDVGAQETQYF.

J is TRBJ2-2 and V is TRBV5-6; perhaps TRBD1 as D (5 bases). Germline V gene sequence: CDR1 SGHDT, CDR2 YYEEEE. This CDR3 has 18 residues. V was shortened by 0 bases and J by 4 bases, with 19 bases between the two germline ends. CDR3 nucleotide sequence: TGTGCCAGCAGCTTGGAGGGGCGGCACCTAAGGGGCACCGGGGAGCTGTTTTTT. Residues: CASSLEGRHLRGTGELFF.

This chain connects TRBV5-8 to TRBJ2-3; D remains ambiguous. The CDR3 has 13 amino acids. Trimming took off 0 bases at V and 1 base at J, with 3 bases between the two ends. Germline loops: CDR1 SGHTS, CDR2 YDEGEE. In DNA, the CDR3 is TGTGCCAGCAGCTTGGCAGGCACAGATACGCAGTATTTT. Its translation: CASSLAGTDTQYF. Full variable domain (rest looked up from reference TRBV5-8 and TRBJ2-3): EAGVTQSPTHLIKTRGQQATLRCSPISGHTSVYWYQQALGLGLQFLLWYDEGEERNRGNFPPRFSGRQFPNYSSELNVNALELEDSALYLCASSLAGTDTQYFGPGTRLTVL.

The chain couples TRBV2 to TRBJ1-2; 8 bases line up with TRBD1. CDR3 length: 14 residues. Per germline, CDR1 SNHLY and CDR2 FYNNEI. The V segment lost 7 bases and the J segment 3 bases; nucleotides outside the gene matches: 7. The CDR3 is CASNNRGSDYGYTF. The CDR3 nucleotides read TGTGCCAGCAATAACAGGGGGAGTGACTATGGCTACACCTTC.